This record looks at one T cell receptor (beta chain) sequence and its context. The entry originates in a study of human T cells and chemical hapten exposure. Study-wide background: Minor volume differences among pooled libraries chiefly drove per-sample TCR yield variation.

Time point denoted: healthy volunteer bleed at 6 weeks. Total RNA was isolated from unfractionated whole blood. TCRdb called the RACE reads again in MiXCR, with one record for every CDR3 protein. Of 65,000 to 80,000 distinct CDR3 sequences in the sample, about 8.7% were seen once. The V and J ends lost 8 bases and 1 base, in that order; junction bases with no gene match: 8. There are 15 residues in the CDR3. The germline CDR1 and CDR2 sequences are SEHNR and FQNEAQ (reference sequence). J is TRBJ2-3 and V is TRBV7-9; 8 nucleotides match TRBD2. The clonotype was recovered from a male donor in good health. Some clones in this sample may be carry-over from other donors' samples. Source material: whole blood. CDR3 in DNA: TGTGCCAGCTCCGGGGGGGGGGCCGGCACAGATACGCAGTATTTT. Residues: CASSGGGAGTDTQYF.